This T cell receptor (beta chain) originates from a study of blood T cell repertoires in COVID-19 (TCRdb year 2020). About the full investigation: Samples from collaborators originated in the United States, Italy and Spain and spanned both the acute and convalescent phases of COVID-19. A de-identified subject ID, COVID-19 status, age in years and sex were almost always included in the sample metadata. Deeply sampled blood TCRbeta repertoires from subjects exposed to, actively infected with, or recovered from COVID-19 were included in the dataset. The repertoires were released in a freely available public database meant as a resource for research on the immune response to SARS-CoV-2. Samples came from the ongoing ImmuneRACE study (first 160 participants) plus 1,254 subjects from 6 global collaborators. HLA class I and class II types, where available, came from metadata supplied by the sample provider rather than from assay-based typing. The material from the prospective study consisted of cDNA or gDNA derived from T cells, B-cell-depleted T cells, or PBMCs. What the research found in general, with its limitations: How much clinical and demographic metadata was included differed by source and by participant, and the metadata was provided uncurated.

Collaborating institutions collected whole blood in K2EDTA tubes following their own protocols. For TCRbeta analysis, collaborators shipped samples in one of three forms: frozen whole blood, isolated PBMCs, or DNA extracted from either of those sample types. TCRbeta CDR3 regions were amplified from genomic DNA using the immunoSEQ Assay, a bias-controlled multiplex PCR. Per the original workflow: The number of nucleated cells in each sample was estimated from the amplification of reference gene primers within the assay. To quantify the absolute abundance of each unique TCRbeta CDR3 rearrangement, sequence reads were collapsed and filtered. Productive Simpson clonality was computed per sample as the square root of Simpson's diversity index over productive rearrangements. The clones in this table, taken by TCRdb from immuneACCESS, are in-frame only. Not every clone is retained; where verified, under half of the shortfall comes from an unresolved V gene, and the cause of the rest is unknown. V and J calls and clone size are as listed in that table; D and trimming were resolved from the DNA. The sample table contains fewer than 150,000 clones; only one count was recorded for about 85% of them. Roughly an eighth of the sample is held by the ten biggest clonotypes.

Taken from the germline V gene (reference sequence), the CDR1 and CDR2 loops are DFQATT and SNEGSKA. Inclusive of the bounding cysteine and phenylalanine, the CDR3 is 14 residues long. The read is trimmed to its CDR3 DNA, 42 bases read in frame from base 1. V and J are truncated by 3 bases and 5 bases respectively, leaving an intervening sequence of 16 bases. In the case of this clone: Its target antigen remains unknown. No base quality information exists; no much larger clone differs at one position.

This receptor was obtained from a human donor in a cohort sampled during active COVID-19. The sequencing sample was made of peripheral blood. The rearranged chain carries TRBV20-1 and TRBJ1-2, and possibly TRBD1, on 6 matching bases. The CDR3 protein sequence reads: CSASFGRGSYGYTF. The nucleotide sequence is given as TGCAGTGCTAGTTTCGGCAGGGGATCGTATGGCTACACCTTC.